This TCR beta chain emerged from a study of blood T cell repertoires in COVID-19. Turning to the study itself: The United States, Italy and Spain were the sources of the acute and convalescent COVID-19 samples.

CDR3 size: 12 residues. The V gene's germline CDR1 is MNHEY and CDR2 SVGAGI. V lost 6 bases to trimming and J lost 3 bases; unmatched junction nucleotides: 2. In the source study's methods: Amplifying reference gene primers gave estimates of nucleated cell counts. The protocol was immunoSEQ multiplex PCR, while the TCRdb copy is restricted to in-frame clones and leaves out a portion. The DNA was the basis for D and trimming; V, J and clone size are from that table. The table includes over 50,000 clones, more than 75% detected once. The origin of this receptor is a human donor in a cohort sampled during active COVID-19. The chain joins TRBV6-5 to TRBJ2-7; TRBD1 matches 7 bases. The sequenced material came from peripheral blood. The CDR3 DNA reads as TGTGCCAGCAGGACAGGGTACTACGAGCAGTACTTC. It codes for CASRTGYYEQYF.